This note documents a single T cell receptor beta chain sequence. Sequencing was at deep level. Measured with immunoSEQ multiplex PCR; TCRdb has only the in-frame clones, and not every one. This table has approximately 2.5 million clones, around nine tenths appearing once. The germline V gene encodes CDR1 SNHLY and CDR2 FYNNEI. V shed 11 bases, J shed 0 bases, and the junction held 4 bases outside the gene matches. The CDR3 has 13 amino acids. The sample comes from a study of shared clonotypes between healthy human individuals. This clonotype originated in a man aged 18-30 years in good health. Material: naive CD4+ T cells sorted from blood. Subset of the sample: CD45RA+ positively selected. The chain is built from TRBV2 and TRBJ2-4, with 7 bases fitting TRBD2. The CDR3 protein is CAGEGIAKNIQYF. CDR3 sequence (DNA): TGTGCCGGGGAGGGTATAGCCAAAAACATTCAGTACTTC.